The sequence of this T cell receptor beta chain was determined in a study of blood T cell repertoires in COVID-19. Looking at the study overall: Sample material is recorded as cDNA or gDNA derived from T cells, B-cell-depleted T cells, or PBMCs.

V was clipped by 4 bases and J by 5 bases; unmatched bases: 8. The CDR3 has 14 residues. The germline V gene encodes CDR1 SGHDT and CDR2 YYEEEE. Original handling: Amplification of reference gene primers was used by the study to estimate nucleated cell counts. Clones were sequenced by immunoSEQ multiplex PCR, and TCRdb holds only the in-frame ones, with some missing. V, J and clone size are those of that table, while D and trimming were read from the DNA. The sample records roughly 38,000 clones, about 82% being singletons. Source material: peripheral blood. This receptor was taken from a man between 65 and 79 years old with acute or convalescent COVID-19. The chain employs TRBV5-6 and TRBJ2-5; 7 bases fit TRBD2. CDR3 protein: CASSIGGTAETQYF. The CDR3 DNA reads TGTGCCAGCAGCATCGGGGGGACCGCCGAGACCCAGTACTTC.